A selection of T cell receptor beta chains follows, all from one sample in a study of radiation and T cells in renal cell carcinoma. Clones were read by immunoSEQ multiplex PCR, and TCRdb kept only the in-frame ones, dropping some. The repertoire holds roughly 80,000 clones, 65% to 90% seen once, with approximately 24% in the top ten. This sample comprised blood, obtained from a patient whose treatment included radiotherapy and nephrectomy. The source is a woman in her fifties or sixties with renal cell carcinoma. CDR3s include the opening cysteine and the closing phenylalanine or tryptophan. D genes are given only for firm matches.

NA,TRBJ1-1,TRBV6-5,CASRDWRGNTEAFF
TRBD2,TRBJ2-2,TRBV28,CASSFAGEDTGELFF
NA,TRBJ1-1,TRBV14,CASSRDITVIGTEAFF
TRBD1,TRBJ2-5,TRBV28,CASSPLAGTGVVETQYF
NA,TRBJ2-1,TRBV5-1,CASSLAEEYEQFF
NA,TRBJ2-1,TRBV5-1,CASSLDRQNEQFF
TRBD1,TRBJ2-5,TRBV27,CASRRTGVETQYF
NA,NA,TRBV27,CATSDKFSYEQYF
NA,TRBJ1-2,TRBV7-9,CASSLDASRDYGYTF
NA,TRBJ2-2,TRBV2,CASSAAGELFF
NA,TRBJ2-7,TRBV27,CASSLSRPSSSYEQYF
NA,TRBJ2-1,TRBV21-1,CASSKAPPMTSVCNEQFF
NA,TRBJ1-2,TRBV6-5,CASSSTHGYTF
NA,TRBJ2-7,TRBV21-1,CASRKTGTQYF
NA,TRBJ1-5,TRBV19,CASRGAKDNQPQHF
NA,TRBJ2-4,TRBV7-2,CASSSEASIAKNIQYF
NA,TRBJ2-7,TRBV7-9,CASSSGVGEQYF
NA,TRBJ2-7,TRBV20-1,CSARLWGEQYF
NA,TRBJ2-5,TRBV15,CATSRDYGPEAGGRGQETQYF
NA,TRBJ2-1,TRBV4-1,CASRNRTDEQFF
NA,TRBJ2-1,TRBV4-3,CASSQEGGSSYNEQFF
TRBD1,TRBJ1-1,TRBV28,CATRTGVDTEAFF
NA,TRBJ2-5,TRBV18,CASSPSWTEQETQYF
TRBD2,TRBJ2-3,TRBV28,CASSPPSSGRGTGTDTQYF
NA,TRBJ1-6,TRBV7-2,CASSSTNSPLHF
TRBD2,TRBJ2-2,TRBV2,CASSPGLAGGTGELFF
TRBD1,TRBJ2-7,TRBV2,CASEWDRGSYEQYF
TRBD1,TRBJ1-2,TRBV6-1,CASSEQGAGVGYTF
TRBD2,TRBJ2-3,TRBV10-3,CATQLAGEVIGQYF
NA,TRBJ1-2,TRBV28,CASSSQRFYGYTF
TRBD1,TRBJ1-1,TRBV19,CASSVTQGGRAEAFF
NA,TRBJ2-4,TRBV28,CASSAHRDGNIQYF
TRBD2,TRBJ2-1,TRBV7-2,CASVLAGGYNEQFF
TRBD2,TRBJ2-4,TRBV7-2,CASSPQLAGDSYKNIQYF
NA,TRBJ2-5,TRBV15,CATLSRYQETQYF
TRBD1,TRBJ2-5,TRBV4-1,CASSPEQGGETQYF
NA,TRBJ1-2,TRBV5-6,CASSLSNYGYTF
NA,TRBJ1-5,TRBV28,CAIRGVPNQPQHF
NA,TRBJ2-7,TRBV18,CASTDGNSYEQYF
NA,TRBJ1-2,TRBV28,CASSLRPLYGYTF
NA,TRBJ1-2,TRBV11-2,CASSLAAGGYGYTF
NA,TRBJ1-1,TRBV6-1,CASQDRSLVEAFF
NA,TRBJ1-5,TRBV28,CASSLFDRHSRWNSNQPQHF
TRBD1,TRBJ1-4,TRBV5-6,CASSSQQGINEKLFF
NA,TRBJ2-3,TRBV19,CASSQSEGTQYF
TRBD1,TRBJ2-1,TRBV7-8,CASSLARTGMYEQFF